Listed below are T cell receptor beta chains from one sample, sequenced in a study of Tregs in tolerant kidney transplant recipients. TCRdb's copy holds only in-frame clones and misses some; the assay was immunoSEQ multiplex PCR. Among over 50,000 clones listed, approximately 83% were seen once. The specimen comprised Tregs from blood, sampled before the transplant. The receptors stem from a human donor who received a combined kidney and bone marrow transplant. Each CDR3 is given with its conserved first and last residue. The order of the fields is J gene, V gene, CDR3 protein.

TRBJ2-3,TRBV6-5,CASTGGQDTQYF
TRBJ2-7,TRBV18,CASSITRLAGGDYEQYF
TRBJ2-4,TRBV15,CATSRGGTSDRHIQYF
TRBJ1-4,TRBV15,CATSTTPLEEKLFF
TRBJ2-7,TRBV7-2,CASSRQGAPNYEQYF
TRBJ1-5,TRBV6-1,CASSRTGGSNQPQHF
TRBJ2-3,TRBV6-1,CASSEELAGGFTDTQYF
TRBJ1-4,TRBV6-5,CASRLSEKLFF
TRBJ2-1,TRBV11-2,CASSLRDGGVEQFF
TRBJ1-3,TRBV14,CASSRDLFSGNTIYF
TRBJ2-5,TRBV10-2,CASRSDRVGQETQYF
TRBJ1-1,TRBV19,CASSISRGSNTEAFF
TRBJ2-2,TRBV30,CAWRSGLAANTGELFF
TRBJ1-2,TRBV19,CASSISDRGFNYGYTF
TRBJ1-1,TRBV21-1,CASSERGRRPRNTEAFF
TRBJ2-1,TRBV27,CASSPLWTGQGLIRAKQFF
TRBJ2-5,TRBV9,CASSGDPGKNVETQYF
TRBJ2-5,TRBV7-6,CASSGNSGRVQETQYF